This entry concerns a single T cell receptor (beta chain). Antigen specificity is unknown. Since a much larger clone is just one base distant, this may be a read error. The data are from a study of blood T cells in healthy people across ages. General study results and limits: Not knowing donor CMV status may have confounded expanded clonotype changes.

The use of a sample-barcoded 5' primer and a J-beta primer mix characterized a second PCR of about 6 to 11 cycles. In TCRdb, the 5' RACE reads were re-called with MiXCR into one record per CDR3 protein. The table has about 730,000 distinct CDR3 sequences, roughly 41% seen once. Germline V gene sequence: CDR1 SGHDT, CDR2 YYEEEE. There are 12 residues in the CDR3. The V end lost 7 bases, the J end lost 2 bases, and 10 bases lay between the germline ends. The sequence was collected from a woman aged 60-75 years in good health. The V and J genes are TRBV5-6 and TRBJ2-7; D is perhaps TRBD2 (6 bases). The source material was blood. The CDR3 coding sequence is TGTGCCAGCGGGGGGTGGACCTACGAGCAGTACTTC. Translation: CASGGWTYEQYF.